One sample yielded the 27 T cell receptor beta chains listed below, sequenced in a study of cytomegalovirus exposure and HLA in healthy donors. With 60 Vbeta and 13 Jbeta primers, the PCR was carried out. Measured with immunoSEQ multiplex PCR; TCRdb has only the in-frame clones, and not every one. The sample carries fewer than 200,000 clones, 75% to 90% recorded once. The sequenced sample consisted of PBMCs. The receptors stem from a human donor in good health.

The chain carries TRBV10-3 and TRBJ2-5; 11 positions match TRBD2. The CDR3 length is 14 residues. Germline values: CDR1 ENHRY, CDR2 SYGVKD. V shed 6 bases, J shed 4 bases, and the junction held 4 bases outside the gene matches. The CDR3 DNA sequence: TGTGCCATCAGCCTAGCGGGGGGCGGAGAGACCCAGTACTTC. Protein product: CAISLAGGGETQYF.

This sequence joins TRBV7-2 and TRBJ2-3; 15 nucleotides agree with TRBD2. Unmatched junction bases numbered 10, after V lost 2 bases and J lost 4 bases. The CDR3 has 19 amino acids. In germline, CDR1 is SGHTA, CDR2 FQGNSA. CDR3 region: CASSLLSGLAGGRADTQYF. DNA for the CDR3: TGTGCCAGCAGCTTACTTAGTGGACTAGCGGGGGGGAGGGCAGATACGCAGTATTTT.

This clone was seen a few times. The CDR3 DNA follows: TGTGCCAGCAGTTACTCTCCTTTCTCTGGGGCCAACGTCCTGACTTTC. Residues: CASSYSPFSGANVLTF. The genes are TRBV6-5 and TRBJ2-6; no definite D call. CDR1 and CDR2 (germline): MNHEY, SVGAGI. The V and J ends lost 0 bases and 0 bases respectively, with 6 bases between them. CDR3 size: 16 residues.

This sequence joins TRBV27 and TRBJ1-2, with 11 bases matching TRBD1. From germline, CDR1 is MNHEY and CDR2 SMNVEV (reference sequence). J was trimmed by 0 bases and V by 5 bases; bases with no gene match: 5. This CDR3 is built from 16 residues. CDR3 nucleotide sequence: TGTGCCAGCAGTCTGGACAGGGGGCGTACTAACTATGGCTACACCTTC. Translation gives CASSLDRGRTNYGYTF.

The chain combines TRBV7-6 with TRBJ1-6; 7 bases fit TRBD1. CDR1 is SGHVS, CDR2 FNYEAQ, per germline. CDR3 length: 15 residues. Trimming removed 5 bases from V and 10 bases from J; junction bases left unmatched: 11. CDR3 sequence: CASSPGTAPFSPLHF. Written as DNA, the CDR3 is TGTGCCAGCAGCCCCGGGACAGCGCCATTCTCACCCCTCCACTTT.

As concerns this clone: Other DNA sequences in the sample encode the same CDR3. CDR3 in amino acids: CASSRTGNTEAFF. The CDR3 coding sequence is TGTGCCAGCAGCAGGACTGGAAACACTGAAGCTTTCTTT. The chain recombines TRBV6-5 with TRBJ1-1, with no clear D. This CDR3 spans 13 amino acids. Germline-derived CDR1 and CDR2 are MNHEY and SVGAGI. V dropped 6 bases and J dropped 2 bases, with 10 bases sitting between them.

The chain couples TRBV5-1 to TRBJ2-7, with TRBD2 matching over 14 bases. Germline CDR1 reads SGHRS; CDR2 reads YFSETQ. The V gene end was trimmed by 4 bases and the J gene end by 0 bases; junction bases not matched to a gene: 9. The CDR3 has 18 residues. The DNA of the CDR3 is TGCGCCAGCAGCACCGGTGGGACTAGCGGGGGACCCTCCTACGAGCAGTACTTC. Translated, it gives CASSTGGTSGGPSYEQYF.

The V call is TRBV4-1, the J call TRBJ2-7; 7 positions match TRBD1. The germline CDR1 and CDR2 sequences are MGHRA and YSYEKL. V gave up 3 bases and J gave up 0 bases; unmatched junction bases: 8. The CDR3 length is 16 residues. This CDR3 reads CASSHHPDRSSYEQYF. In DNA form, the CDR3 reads TGCGCCAGCAGCCACCATCCGGACAGGTCCTCCTACGAGCAGTACTTC.

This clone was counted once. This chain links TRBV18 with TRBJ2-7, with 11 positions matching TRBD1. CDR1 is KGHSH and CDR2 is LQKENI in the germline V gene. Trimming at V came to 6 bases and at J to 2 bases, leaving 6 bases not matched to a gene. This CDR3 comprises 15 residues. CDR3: CASSPPGQGAYEQYF. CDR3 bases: TGTGCCAGCTCCCCTCCGGGACAGGGGGCCTACGAGCAGTACTTC.

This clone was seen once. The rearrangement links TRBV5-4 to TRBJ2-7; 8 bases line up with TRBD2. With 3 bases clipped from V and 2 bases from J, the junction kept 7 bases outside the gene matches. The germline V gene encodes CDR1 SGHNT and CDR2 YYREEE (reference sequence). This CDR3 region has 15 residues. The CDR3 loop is CASSSGLGGTYEQYF. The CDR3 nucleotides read TGTGCCAGCAGCTCGGGACTAGGAGGGACCTACGAGCAGTACTTC.

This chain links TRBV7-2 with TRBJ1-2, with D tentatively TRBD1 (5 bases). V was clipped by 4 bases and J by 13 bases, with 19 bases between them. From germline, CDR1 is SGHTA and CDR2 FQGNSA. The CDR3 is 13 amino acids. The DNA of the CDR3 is TGTGCCAGCAGCTATGAGATGGGGCGCTGGTCCACCTTC. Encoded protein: CASSYEMGRWSTF.

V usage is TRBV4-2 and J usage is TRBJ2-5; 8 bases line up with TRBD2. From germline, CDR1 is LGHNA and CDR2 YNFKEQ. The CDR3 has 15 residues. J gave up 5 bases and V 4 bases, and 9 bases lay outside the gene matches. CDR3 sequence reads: CASSRPGLGFETQYF. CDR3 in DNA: TGTGCCAGCAGCCGACCGGGACTAGGATTCGAGACCCAGTACTTC.

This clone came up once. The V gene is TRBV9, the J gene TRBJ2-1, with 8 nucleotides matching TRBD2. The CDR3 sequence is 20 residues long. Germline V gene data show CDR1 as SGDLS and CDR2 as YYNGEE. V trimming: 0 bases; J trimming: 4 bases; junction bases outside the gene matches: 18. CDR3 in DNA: TGTGCCAGCAGCGTAGAAAAGCTCCACGGGGGGGGACGGAGGTACAATGAGCAGTTCTTC. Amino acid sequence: CASSVEKLHGGGRRYNEQFF.

The chain's CDR3 is CAGDRGHQETQYF. DNA for the CDR3: TGTGCCGGCGACAGGGGGCACCAAGAGACCCAGTACTTC. V usage is TRBV5-8 and J usage is TRBJ2-5; 10 positions match TRBD1. The CDR3 consists of 13 residues. J lost 0 bases, V lost 10 bases, and 3 bases had no gene match. CDR1 SGHTS and CDR2 YDEGEE come from the germline V gene.

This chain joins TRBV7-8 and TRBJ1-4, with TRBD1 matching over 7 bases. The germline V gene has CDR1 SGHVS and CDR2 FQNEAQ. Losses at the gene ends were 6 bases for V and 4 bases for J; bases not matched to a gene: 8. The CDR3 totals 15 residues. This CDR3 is CASRQRGQSNEKLFF. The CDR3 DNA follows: TGTGCCAGCAGACAACGGGGACAGAGTAATGAAAAACTGTTTTTT.

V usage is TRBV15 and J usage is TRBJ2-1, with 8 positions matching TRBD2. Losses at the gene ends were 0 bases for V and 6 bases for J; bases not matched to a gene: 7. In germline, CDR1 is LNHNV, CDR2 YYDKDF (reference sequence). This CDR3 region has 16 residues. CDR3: CATSRDMGGGLNEQFF. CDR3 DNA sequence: TGTGCCACCAGCAGAGATATGGGCGGGGGGCTCAATGAGCAGTTCTTC.

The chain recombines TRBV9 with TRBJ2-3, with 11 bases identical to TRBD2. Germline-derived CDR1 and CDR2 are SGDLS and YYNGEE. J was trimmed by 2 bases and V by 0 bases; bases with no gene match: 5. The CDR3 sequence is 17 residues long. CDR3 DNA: TGTGCCAGCAGCGTAGGGACTAGCGGGTCCCACACAGATACGCAGTATTTT. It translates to CASSVGTSGSHTDTQYF.

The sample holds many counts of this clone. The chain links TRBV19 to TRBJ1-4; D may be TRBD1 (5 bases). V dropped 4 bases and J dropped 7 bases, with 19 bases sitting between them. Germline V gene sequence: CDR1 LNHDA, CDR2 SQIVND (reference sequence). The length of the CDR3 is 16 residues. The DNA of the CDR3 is TGTGCCAGTAGTAGCGGGGCCAATAAAGGTAGTGAAAAACTGTTTTTT. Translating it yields CASSSGANKGSEKLFF.

The DNA for the CDR3 is TGTGCCAGCAGCCGTCCTACAGGGGCCGGAAACACCATATATTTT. It translates to CASSRPTGAGNTIYF. The chain carries TRBV6-5 and TRBJ1-3; 7 bases are a match to TRBD1. Trimming at V came to 6 bases and at J to 4 bases, leaving 9 bases not matched to a gene. Germline V CDR1 and CDR2: MNHEY, SVGAGI. CDR3 length: 15 residues.

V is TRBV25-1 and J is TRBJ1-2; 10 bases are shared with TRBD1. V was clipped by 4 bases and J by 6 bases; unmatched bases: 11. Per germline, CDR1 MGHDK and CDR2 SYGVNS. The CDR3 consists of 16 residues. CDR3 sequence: CASSAPRTGGLDGYTF. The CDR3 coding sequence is TGTGCCAGCAGTGCGCCAAGGACAGGGGGGCTTGATGGCTACACCTTC.

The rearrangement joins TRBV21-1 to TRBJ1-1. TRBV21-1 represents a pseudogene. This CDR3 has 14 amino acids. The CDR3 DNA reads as TGTGCCGGGGGACTCTCGCTAGCAGACACTGAAGCTTTCTTT. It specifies CAGGLSLADTEAFF.

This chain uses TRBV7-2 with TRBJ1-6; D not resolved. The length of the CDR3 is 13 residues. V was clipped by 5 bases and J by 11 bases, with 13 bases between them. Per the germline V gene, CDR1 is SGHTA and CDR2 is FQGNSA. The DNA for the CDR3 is TGTGCCAGCAGCGCCCATCCTGAGACACCCCTCCACTTT. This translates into CASSAHPETPLHF.

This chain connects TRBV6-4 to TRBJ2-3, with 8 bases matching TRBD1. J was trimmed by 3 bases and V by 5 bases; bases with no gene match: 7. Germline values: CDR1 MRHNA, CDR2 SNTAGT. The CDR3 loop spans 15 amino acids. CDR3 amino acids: CASSTVDRGTDTQYF. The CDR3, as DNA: TGTGCCAGCAGTACCGTCGACAGGGGAACAGATACGCAGTATTTT.

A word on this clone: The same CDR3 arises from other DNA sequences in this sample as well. The CDR3 here is CASSVSGGSTDTQYF. The CDR3 DNA reads as TGTGCCAGCAGCGTTAGCGGGGGAAGCACAGATACGCAGTATTTT. This sequence joins TRBV9 and TRBJ2-3; 9 positions agree with TRBD2. CDR1 is SGDLS, CDR2 YYNGEE, per germline. The CDR3 loop spans 15 amino acids. J was trimmed by 0 bases and V by 2 bases; bases with no gene match: 1.

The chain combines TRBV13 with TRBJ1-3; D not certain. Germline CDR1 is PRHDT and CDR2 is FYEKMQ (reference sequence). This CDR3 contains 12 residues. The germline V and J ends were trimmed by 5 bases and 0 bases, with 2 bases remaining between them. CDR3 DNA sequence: TGTGCCAGCAGCCTCTCTGGAAACACCATATATTTT. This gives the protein CASSLSGNTIYF.

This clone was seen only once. Written as DNA, the CDR3 is TGTGCCAGCGGCTTACAGGGAAATGAAAAACTGTTTTTT. Protein sequence: CASGLQGNEKLFF. This rearrangement joins TRBV6-1 to TRBJ1-4; weak D call: TRBD1 (6 bases). CDR3 size: 13 residues. V was shortened by 8 bases and J by 5 bases, with 12 bases between the two germline ends. Germline values: CDR1 MNHNS, CDR2 SASEGT.

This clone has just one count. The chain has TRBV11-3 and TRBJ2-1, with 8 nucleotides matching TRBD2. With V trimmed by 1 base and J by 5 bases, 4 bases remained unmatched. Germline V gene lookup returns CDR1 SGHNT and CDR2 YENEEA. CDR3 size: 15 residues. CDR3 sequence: CASSLVAGGDNEQFF. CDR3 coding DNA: TGTGCCAGCAGCTTAGTTGCGGGGGGCGACAATGAGCAGTTCTTC.